This T cell receptor beta chain was retrieved from a study of Graves' ophthalmopathy and Graves' hyperthyroidism. RNA transcripts served as template for amplifying TCR beta CDR3 sequences. Second-round multiplex PCR followed a first-round RT-PCR using HTBI primers. TCRdb analysed the multiplex PCR reads with MiXCR anew, one entry per CDR3 protein. The sample contains some 360,000 distinct CDR3 sequences, about a sixth of which appear only once. Trimming cost V 11 bases and J 2 bases, with 22 bases left between them. Germline CDR1 is MDHEN and CDR2 is SYDVKM. This CDR3 region has 16 residues. Ten or more counts support this clonotype.

The source material was peripheral blood. This TCR was recovered from an adult woman with stable Graves' hyperthyroidism. V gene TRBV28 combines with J gene TRBJ1-5; possibly TRBD1 for D (6 bases). The CDR3 DNA follows: TGTGCCTCCGTGCGGGGGGCCGAATTGGGCAATCAGCCCCAGCATTTT. It codes for CASVRGAELGNQPQHF.